The 21 T cell receptor beta chains presented below share a single source sample, sequenced in a study of cytomegalovirus exposure and HLA in healthy donors. Amplification used 60 Vbeta primers and 13 Jbeta primers. The repertoire was sequenced with immunoSEQ multiplex PCR; TCRdb's copy has only in-frame clones and lacks some. This table has 150,000 to 200,000 clones, 76% appearing once. The sample taken for sequencing was PBMCs. All receptors come from a man younger than 30 in good health and CMV-seronegative.

As regards this clone: One end of the junction does not line up with germline, which may come from a read error. This sequence joins TRBV29-1 and TRBJ1-2; the D gene is possibly TRBD1 (6 bases). The CDR3 runs to 12 residues. In germline, CDR1 is SQVTM, CDR2 ANQGSEA. Here the CDR3 DNA reads TGCAGCGTTGAAATGGGGGGGGCCTGCCTCGCCTTC. Protein product: CSVEMGGACLAF.

The chain joins TRBV4-1 to TRBJ1-5; no clear D gene. Germline-derived CDR1 and CDR2 are MGHRA and YSYEKL. V shed 0 bases and J shed 11 bases, with 17 bases lying between them. This CDR3 spans 15 amino acids. CDR3 coding DNA: TGCGCCAGCAGCCAAGAAATTTCGGAGCACGGAACCCAGCATTTT. Protein: CASSQEISEHGTQHF.

This clone was recorded a few times. The rearrangement links TRBV7-2 to TRBJ2-5; D unclear. V dropped 8 bases and J dropped 7 bases, with 11 bases sitting between them. Germline CDR1 and CDR2: SGHTA and FQGNSA. This CDR3 spans 11 amino acids. The CDR3 loop is CASSKPGTQYF. CDR3 DNA sequence: TGTGCCAGCTCCAAACCAGGGACCCAGTACTTC.

The V and J genes are TRBV5-1 and TRBJ2-5, with 8 bases fitting TRBD1. The tail of the sequence fits TRBJ2-7 better, so the J call may be wrong. This CDR3 comprises 12 residues. The germline gives CDR1 SGHRS, CDR2 YFSETQ. CDR3 DNA sequence: TGCGCCAGCAGTCAAGACAGGGGCGAGCAGTACTTC. It yields the protein CASSQDRGEQYF.

The rearrangement links TRBV2 to TRBJ2-1, with D tentatively TRBD2 (5 bases). Germline V gives CDR1 SNHLY, CDR2 FYNNEI. This CDR3 is 15 amino acids long. V was shortened by 2 bases and J by 4 bases, with 12 bases between the two germline ends. The CDR3 DNA follows: TGTGCCAGCAGTGAATTCCAGCGGAGATACAATGAGCAGTTCTTC. Translating gives CASSEFQRRYNEQFF. Variable domain in full (rest from reference TRBV2 and TRBJ2-1): EPEVTQTPSHQVTQMGQEVILRCVPISNHLYFYWYRQILGQKVEFLVSFYNNEISEKSEIFDDQFSVERPDGSNFTLKIRSTKLEDSAMYFCASSEFQRRYNEQFFGPGTRLTVL.

This clone was detected only a few times. The CDR3 DNA is TGTGCCAGCAGTTTATCTTCCACAAGAGAAGCTTTCTTT. Protein product: CASSLSSTREAFF. The chain has TRBV27 and TRBJ1-1; the D is unclear. V gave up 0 bases and J gave up 8 bases, with 10 bases separating them. The germline CDR1 and CDR2 sequences are MNHEY and SMNVEV (reference sequence). This CDR3 has 13 residues.

In its sample, this clone was seen once. The CDR3 DNA is TGTGCCAGCAGCTCGGCGACAGGGGGCGGAAACACCATATATTTT. It specifies CASSSATGGGNTIYF. The chain uses TRBV11-2 and TRBJ1-3; 10 bases are a match to TRBD1. The trim removed 4 bases at V and 4 bases at J, leaving 4 bases unmatched. CDR3 length: 15 amino acids. The germline V gene has CDR1 SGHAT and CDR2 FQNNGV. The full variable domain, completed using reference TRBV11-2 and TRBJ1-3, is EAGVAQSPRYKIIEKRQSVAFWCNPISGHATLYWYQQILGQGPKLLIQFQNNGVVDDSQLPKDRFSAERLKGVDSTLKIQPAKLEDSAVYLCASSSATGGGNTIYFGEGSWLTVV.

This clone was recorded once. The chain employs TRBV19 and TRBJ1-2; TRBD1 matches at 7 bases. V trimming: 10 bases; J trimming: 4 bases; junction bases outside the gene matches: 6. Germline V lookup: CDR1 LNHDA, CDR2 SQIVND (reference sequence). This CDR3 region has 12 residues. This CDR3 is CAISGQSYGYTF. CDR3 DNA sequence: TGTGCCATTTCGGGACAGAGCTATGGCTACACCTTC.

Of note for this clone: The sample has other DNA sequences that encode this CDR3 too. The J gene is TRBJ2-3, the V gene TRBV19, with 8 bases fitting TRBD1. The CDR3 has 13 residues. The trim removed 11 bases at V and 3 bases at J, leaving 7 bases unmatched. Germline V lookup: CDR1 LNHDA, CDR2 SQIVND (reference sequence). CDR3 region: CACGQGETDTQYF. The CDR3 bases are TGTGCCTGTGGACAGGGTGAGACAGATACGCAGTATTTT.

This rearrangement joins TRBV15 to TRBJ1-4; possibly TRBD1 for D (5 bases). CDR1 is LNHNV and CDR2 is YYDKDF in the germline V gene (reference sequence). This CDR3 spans 15 amino acids. Trimming stripped 5 bases from V and 7 bases from J, with 17 bases between. The CDR3 sequence is CATSEQTAHVEKLFF. In nucleotides, the CDR3 is TGTGCCACCAGCGAGCAGACAGCCCATGTTGAAAAACTGTTTTTT.

The chain links TRBV29-1 to TRBJ2-1; 9 bases match TRBD2. The CDR3 runs to 17 residues. Losses at the gene ends were 4 bases for V and 7 bases for J; bases not matched to a gene: 17. Germline loops: CDR1 SQVTM, CDR2 ANQGSEA. CDR3 coding DNA: TGCAGCGTTGGGATAATAGCGGGAGCCGGTGAGAGAAATGAGCAGTTCTTC. This codes for CSVGIIAGAGERNEQFF.

This clone was detected only a few times. This sequence joins TRBV7-3 and TRBJ2-3, with D maybe TRBD2 (7 bases). Per the germline V gene, CDR1 is SGHTA and CDR2 is FQGTGA. Trimming cost V 3 bases and J 6 bases, with 10 bases left between them. This CDR3 contains 13 residues. CDR3 protein: CASSFRGADTQYF. Here the CDR3 DNA reads TGTGCCAGCAGCTTCCGGGGGGCGGATACGCAGTATTTT.

There are a few counts of this clone. The V call is TRBV27, the J call TRBJ2-1, with 7 bases lining up with TRBD1. From germline, CDR1 is MNHEY and CDR2 SMNVEV (reference sequence). The CDR3 has 16 amino acids. Trimming removed 5 bases from V and 4 bases from J; junction bases left unmatched: 11. The CDR3 is CASSQKNRGRYNEQFF. The CDR3 DNA sequence: TGTGCCAGCAGTCAAAAGAACAGGGGTAGGTACAATGAGCAGTTCTTC.

The chain carries TRBV6-5 and TRBJ1-3; D is unresolved. This CDR3 contains 14 residues. Germline assignment: CDR1 MNHEY and CDR2 SVGAGI. V was trimmed by 2 bases and J by 4 bases, leaving 9 bases between them. The CDR3 reads CASSYNPEGNTIYF. CDR3 nucleotide sequence: TGTGCCAGCAGTTACAATCCGGAGGGAAACACCATATATTTT.

Comment on this clone: At one of its ends the junction is not consistent with the germline gene, which may arise from a read error. The chain is built from TRBV7-9 and TRBJ1-1; 7 bases are a match to TRBD1. CDR1 SEHNR and CDR2 FQNEAQ come from the germline V gene (reference sequence). CDR3 length: 12 amino acids. The chain's CDR3 is CSSSPTGAEAFF. The CDR3 DNA reads as TGTTCCAGCAGCCCTACAGGGGCTGAAGCTTTCTTT.

The chain recombines TRBV18 with TRBJ1-1, with D maybe TRBD1 (6 bases). CDR1 and CDR2 (germline): KGHSH, LQKENI. V was pared by 3 bases and J by 1 base, with 15 bases between. This CDR3 is 16 amino acids long. The CDR3, as DNA: TGTGCCAGCTCACCTATAACAGGGTTAGGGAACACTGAAGCTTTCTTT. Translating gives CASSPITGLGNTEAFF.

The chain has TRBV7-9 and TRBJ2-7; D perhaps matches TRBD2 (5 bases). The CDR3 is made up of 12 amino acids. Trimming cost V 1 base and J 7 bases, with 8 bases left between them. Germline CDR1 reads SEHNR; CDR2 reads FQNEAQ (reference sequence). The CDR3 loop is CASSLGRGEQYF. CDR3 in DNA: TGTGCCAGCAGCTTAGGACGAGGGGAGCAGTACTTC.

The chain carries TRBV28 and TRBJ1-4, with 8 nucleotides matching TRBD1. Germline V gene sequence: CDR1 MDHEN, CDR2 SYDVKM. The CDR3 covers 15 residues. Losses at the gene ends were 7 bases for V and 10 bases for J; bases not matched to a gene: 14. CDR3 residues: CASNPRGQGARKLFF. CDR3 DNA: TGTGCCAGCAACCCCAGGGGGCAGGGGGCGAGAAAACTGTTTTTT.

Regarding this clone: This CDR3 is also generated by other DNA sequences in the sample. V and J are TRBV27 and TRBJ2-2; tentative D call: TRBD1 (6 bases). CDR1 and CDR2 (germline): MNHEY, SMNVEV (reference sequence). This CDR3 has 12 amino acids. V was trimmed by 3 bases and J by 7 bases, leaving 6 bases between them. The CDR3 spells CASSFRGGELFF. The CDR3, as DNA: TGTGCCAGCAGTTTCAGGGGCGGGGAGCTGTTTTTT.

This clone was found once. The chain couples TRBV9 to TRBJ2-5; 11 bases map to TRBD2. J gave up 4 bases and V 1 base, and 3 bases lay outside the gene matches. CDR1 is SGDLS, CDR2 YYNGEE, per germline. There are 15 residues in the CDR3. The chain's CDR3 is CASSVSLAGGETQYF. DNA of the CDR3: TGTGCCAGCAGCGTATCCCTAGCGGGGGGAGAGACCCAGTACTTC. Combining the CDR3 with reference TRBV9 and TRBJ2-5 gives the whole variable domain DSGVTQTPKHLITATGQRVTLRCSPRSGDLSVYWYQQSLDQGLQFLIQYYNGEERAKGNILERFSAQQFPDLHSELNLSSLELGDSALYFCASSVSLAGGETQYFGPGTRLLVL.

The CDR3: CASNLGRGDTEAFF. The DNA for the CDR3 is TGTGCCAGTAATTTGGGCAGGGGGGACACTGAAGCTTTCTTT. The chain is built from TRBV19 and TRBJ1-1, with TRBD1 matching over 7 bases. The CDR3 totals 14 residues. Germline CDR1 is LNHDA and CDR2 is SQIVND (reference sequence). The ends lost 7 bases at V and 3 bases at J; junction bases unmatched: 8. The full variable domain, its missing parts supplied by reference TRBV19 and TRBJ1-1, is DGGITQSPKYLFRKEGQNVTLSCEQNLNHDAMYWYRQDPGQGLRLIYYSQIVNDFQKGDIAEGYSVSREKKESFPLTVTSAQKNPTAFYLCASNLGRGDTEAFFGQGTRLTVV.